This TCR beta chain was found in a study of T-cell reconstitution after alpha-beta-depleted transplantation in children. The V end lost 1 base, the J end lost 1 base, and 4 bases lay between the germline ends. The V gene's germline CDR1 is LGHDT and CDR2 YNNKEL (reference sequence). The CDR3 spans 13 residues. TCRbeta library construction was performed incorporating unique molecular identifiers. TCRdb analysed the PCR reads with MiXCR anew, one entry per CDR3 protein. The table shows around 400,000 distinct CDR3 sequences, with around 21% occurring only once. The V and J genes are TRBV3-1 and TRBJ1-1; D is ambiguous. The sequence derives from a human donor who donated a stem cell graft to a child with acute myeloid leukemia. Source: PBMCs from the stem cell graft donor, taken from the stem cell graft. Here the CDR3 reads CASSQAANTEAFF. Written as DNA, the CDR3 is TGTGCCAGCAGCCAAGCAGCGAACACTGAAGCTTTCTTT.